Reported below is one T cell receptor beta chain. This record belongs to a study of blood T cell repertoires in COVID-19. Unmatched junction bases numbered 13, after V lost 0 bases and J lost 9 bases. CDR1 and CDR2 (germline): MGHRA, YSYEKL. The CDR3 is 18 residues long. Assay used: immunoSEQ multiplex PCR; TCRdb lists only in-frame clones, some missing. The sample includes approximately 210,000 clones, over 75% of them seen just once. The chain recombines TRBV4-1 with TRBJ2-1, with 11 bases identical to TRBD2. This sequence originates from a human donor in a cohort sampled during active COVID-19. The specimen sequenced was peripheral blood. The chain's CDR3 is CASSQDTLLAGVSGEQFF. The CDR3 nucleotides are TGCGCCAGCAGCCAAGATACCCTACTAGCGGGAGTAAGCGGTGAGCAGTTCTTC.